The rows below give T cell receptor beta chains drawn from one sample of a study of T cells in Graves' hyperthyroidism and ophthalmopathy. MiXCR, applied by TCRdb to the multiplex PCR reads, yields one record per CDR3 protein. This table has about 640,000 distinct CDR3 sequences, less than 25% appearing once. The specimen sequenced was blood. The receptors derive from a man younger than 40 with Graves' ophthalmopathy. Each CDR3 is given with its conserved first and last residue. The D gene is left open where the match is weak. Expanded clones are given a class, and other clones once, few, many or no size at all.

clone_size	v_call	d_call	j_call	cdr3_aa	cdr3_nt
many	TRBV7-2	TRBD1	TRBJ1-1	CASSFLGQGAEAFF	TGTGCCAGCAGCTTCCTGGGACAGGGGGCTGAAGCTTTCTTT
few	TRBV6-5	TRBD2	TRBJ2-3	CASSYGSGTSTDTQYF	TGTGCCAGCAGTTACGGTAGCGGGACTAGCACAGATACGCAGTATTTT
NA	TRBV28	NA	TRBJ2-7	CASGLMREQYF	TGTGCCAGCGGCTTAATGAGGGAGCAGTACTTC
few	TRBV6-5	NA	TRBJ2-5	CASSYGGIQETQYF	TGTGCCAGCAGTTACGGCGGGATCCAAGAGACCCAGTACTTC
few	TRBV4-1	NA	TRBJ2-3	CASSQVWRQSTDTQYF	TGCGCCAGCAGCCAAGTCTGGCGGCAAAGCACAGATACGCAGTATTTT
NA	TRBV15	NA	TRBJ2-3	CATRIGAAGTDTQYF	TGTGCCACCAGGATCGGGGCCGCGGGGACAGATACGCAGTATTTT
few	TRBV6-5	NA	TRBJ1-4	CASSYPEVEGGEKLFF	TGTGCCAGCAGTTACCCCGAAGTTGAAGGGGGTGAAAAACTGTTTTTT
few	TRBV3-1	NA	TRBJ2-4	CASSPAEDSNIQYF	TGTGCCAGCAGCCCTGCCGAGGATTCGAACATTCAGTACTTC
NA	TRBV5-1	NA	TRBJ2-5	CASSLDRPLQETQYF	TGCGCCAGCAGCTTGGACAGGCCCCTCCAAGAGACCCAGTACTTC
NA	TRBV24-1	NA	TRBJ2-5	CATSDRDRGSETQYF	TGTGCCACCAGTGACCGGGACCGCGGATCAGAGACCCAGTACTTC
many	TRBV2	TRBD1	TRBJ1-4	CASGTDENEKLFF	TGTGCCAGCGGGACAGATGAAAATGAAAAACTGTTTTTT
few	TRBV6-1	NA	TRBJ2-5	CASSYPTTSQETQYF	TGTGCCAGCAGTTACCCCACGACTAGCCAAGAGACCCAGTACTTC
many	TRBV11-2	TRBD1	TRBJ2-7	CASSHAATGGYEQYF	TGTGCCAGCAGCCACGCCGCAACAGGGGGTTACGAGCAGTACTTC
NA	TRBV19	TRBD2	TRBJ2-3	CASSRKAGGAPLSRTDTQYF	TGTGCCAGTAGTAGGAAAGCGGGAGGGGCCCCGTTGTCTCGTACAGATACGCAGTATTTT
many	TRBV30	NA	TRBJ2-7	CAWSDQGIAYEQYF	TGTGCCTGGAGTGACCAGGGGATAGCGTACGAGCAGTACTTC
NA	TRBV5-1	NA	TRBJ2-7	CASQALGAYEQYF	TGCGCCAGCCAAGCCCTGGGGGCGTACGAGCAGTACTTC
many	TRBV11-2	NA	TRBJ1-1	CASSLDLRQGEAFF	TGTGCCAGCAGCTTAGATCTTCGGCAGGGTGAAGCTTTCTTT
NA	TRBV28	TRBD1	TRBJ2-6	CASSYGQGFSGANVLTF	TGTGCCAGCAGCTACGGACAGGGTTTCTCTGGGGCCAACGTCCTGACTTTC
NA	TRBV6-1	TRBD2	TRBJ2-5	CASSRPGTSGRALETQYF	TGTGCCAGCAGCCGTCCCGGGACTAGCGGGAGGGCTCTTGAGACCCAGTACTTC
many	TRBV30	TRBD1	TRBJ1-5	CAWAGQENQPQHF	TGTGCCTGGGCGGGACAGGAGAATCAGCCCCAGCATTTT
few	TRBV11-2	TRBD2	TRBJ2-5	CASSSGLVTQETQYF	TGTGCCAGCAGCTCAGGACTAGTCACTCAAGAGACCCAGTACTTC
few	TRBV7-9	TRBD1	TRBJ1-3	CASSHRQGSGNTIYF	TGTGCCAGCAGCCACCGACAGGGCTCTGGAAACACCATATATTTT
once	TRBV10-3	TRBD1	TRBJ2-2	CAISSQGVENTGELFF	TGTGCCATCAGTTCACAGGGGGTCGAGAACACCGGGGAGCTGTTTTTT
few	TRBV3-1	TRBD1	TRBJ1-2	CASSPSTGGGGYGYTF	TGTGCCAGCAGCCCCAGTACAGGGGGCGGGGGCTATGGCTACACCTTC
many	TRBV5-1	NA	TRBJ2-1	CASREQQGSYNEQFF	TGCGCCAGCAGGGAACAGCAAGGCTCCTACAATGAGCAGTTCTTC
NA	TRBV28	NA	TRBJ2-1	CTSSLSFLTGSLPYNEQFF	TGTACCAGCAGTTTAAGTTTCCTTACCGGGAGCCTCCCCTACAATGAGCAGTTCTTC
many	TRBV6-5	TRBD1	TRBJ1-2	CASSYTGTGRIYGYTF	TGTGCCAGCAGTTACACTGGGACAGGAAGGATCTATGGCTACACCTTC
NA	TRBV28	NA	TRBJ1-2	CASTAPRDRACGYTF	TGTGCCAGCACCGCCCCCAGGGACCGAGCATGTGGCTACACCTTC
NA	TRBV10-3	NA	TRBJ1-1	CAINRGGTNTEAFF	TGTGCCATCAATCGCGGGGGGACGAACACTGAAGCTTTCTTT
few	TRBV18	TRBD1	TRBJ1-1	CASSRGGTAAEAFF	TGTGCCAGCTCACGGGGGGGGACAGCGGCTGAAGCTTTCTTT
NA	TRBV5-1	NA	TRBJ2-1	CASSLSAAVVVGLDEQFF	TGCGCCAGCAGCTTAAGCGCGGCGGTGGTAGTAGGTCTCGATGAGCAGTTCTTC
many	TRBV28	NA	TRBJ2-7	CASSLPGRGGQYF	TGTGCCAGCAGTTTACCAGGACGGGGAGGGCAGTACTTC
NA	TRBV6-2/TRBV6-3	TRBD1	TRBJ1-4	CASSYSPTNRGNEKLFF	TGTGCCAGCAGTTACTCCCCCACCAACAGGGGTAATGAAAAACTGTTTTTT
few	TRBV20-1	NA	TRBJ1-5	CSARAPQGSGYSNQPQHF	TGCAGTGCTAGAGCCCCACAGGGATCGGGATATAGCAATCAGCCCCAGCATTTT
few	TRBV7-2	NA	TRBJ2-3	CASSPQAGDTQYF	TGTGCCAGCAGCCCCCAGGCGGGAGATACGCAGTATTTT
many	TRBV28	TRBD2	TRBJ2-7	CASSSYLQLAGGVEQYF	TGTGCCAGCAGTTCTTACCTCCAACTAGCGGGAGGTGTGGAGCAGTACTTC
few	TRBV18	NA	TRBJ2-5	CASSPRVVSTRGTQYF	TGTGCCAGCTCACCACGAGTCGTTAGTACAAGAGGGACCCAGTACTTC
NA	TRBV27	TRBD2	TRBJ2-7	CASSFRGRSYEQYF	TGTGCCAGCAGTTTTCGCGGGAGGTCCTACGAGCAGTACTTC
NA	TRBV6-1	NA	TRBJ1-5	CASSTPGGKINQPQHF	TGTGCCAGCAGTACCCCGGGGGGGAAGATAAATCAGCCCCAGCATTTT
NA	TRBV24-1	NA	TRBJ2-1	CATSGAGYNEQFF	TGTGCCACCAGTGGTGCAGGTTACAATGAGCAGTTCTTC
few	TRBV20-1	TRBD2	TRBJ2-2	CSARTSGRKSGELFF	TGCAGTGCGAGAACTAGCGGGAGGAAGTCCGGGGAGCTGTTTTTT
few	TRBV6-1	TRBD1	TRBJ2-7	CASKADRGITYEQYF	TGTGCCAGCAAAGCGGACAGGGGGATAACCTACGAGCAGTACTTC
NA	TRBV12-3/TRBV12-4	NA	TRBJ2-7	CASSGGYAEQYF	TGTGCCAGCAGCGGGGGCTACGCCGAGCAGTACTTC
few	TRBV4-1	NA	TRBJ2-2	CASSQLSGELFF	TGCGCCAGCAGCCAACTATCCGGGGAGCTGTTTTTT
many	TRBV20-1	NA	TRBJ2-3	CSARDASKSTDTQYF	TGCAGTGCTAGAGATGCTTCTAAGTCAACAGATACGCAGTATTTT
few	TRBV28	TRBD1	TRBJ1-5	CASSHRDRPNQPQHF	TGTGCCAGCAGTCACCGGGACAGACCTAATCAGCCCCAGCATTTT
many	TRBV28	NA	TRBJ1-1	CASHSDTEAFF	TGTGCCAGCCATTCGGACACTGAAGCTTTCTTT
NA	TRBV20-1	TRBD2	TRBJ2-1	CSGGLADYNEQFF	TGCAGTGGGGGACTAGCGGATTACAATGAGCAGTTCTTC
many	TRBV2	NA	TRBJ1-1	CASSARAWTEAFF	TGTGCCAGCAGTGCTCGGGCTTGGACTGAAGCTTTCTTT